A selection of T cell receptor beta chains follows, all from one sample in a study of CD8 T cells in ankylosing spondylitis. TCRdb analysed the 5' RACE reads with MiXCR anew, one entry per CDR3 protein. The table has 200,000 to 250,000 distinct CDR3 sequences, 10% to 13% seen once; the top ten hold roughly 23%. What was sequenced was blood, either unsorted or a sorted T cell fraction (not recorded which). The receptors stem from a male donor with ankylosing spondylitis or in good health (not recorded which). Both conserved end residues are part of each CDR3. A D gene is named only where the DNA matches it firmly. The listing skips clone size in some rows; elsewhere it reads once, few, many or a size class.

D: TRBD2; J: TRBJ2-1; size: few; V: TRBV5-1; DNA: TGCGCCAGCAGCTTGGTTAGCGCGGGGGGATTCAATGAGCAGTTCTTC; CDR3: CASSLVSAGGFNEQFF
D: .; J: TRBJ1-1; size: many; V: TRBV3-1; DNA: TGTGCCAGCAGCCACTCAGGGTCATACACTGAAGCTTTCTTT; CDR3: CASSHSGSYTEAFF
D: .; J: TRBJ1-1; size: .; V: TRBV7-2; DNA: TGTGCCAGCAGCTTAGCCTTCTACCATGCAGGGCAGAACACTGAAGCTTTCTTT; CDR3: CASSLAFYHAGQNTEAFF
D: .; J: TRBJ2-3; size: .; V: TRBV20-1; DNA: TGCAGTGCTAGGCCCACCCCTATAAGCACAGATACGCAGTATTTT; CDR3: CSARPTPISTDTQYF
D: TRBD2; J: TRBJ2-3; size: .; V: TRBV12-3/TRBV12-4; DNA: TGTACCAGCTCCCTAACGTGGGCTAGCGGGGGGCACACAGATACGCAGTATTTT; CDR3: CTSSLTWASGGHTDTQYF
D: .; J: TRBJ2-3; size: .; V: TRBV20-1; DNA: TGCAGTGGTAGAGCTAGCTCGTACTTCCGAGGGGGTACGCAGTATTTT; CDR3: CSGRASSYFRGGTQYF
D: .; J: TRBJ1-1; size: .; V: TRBV7-3; DNA: TGTGCCAGCAGCTTAATGGGGCGGGGTGACACTGAAGCTTTCTTT; CDR3: CASSLMGRGDTEAFF
D: .; J: TRBJ2-7; size: many; V: TRBV27; DNA: TGTGCCAGCAGTTTATCATCGCTAAACGGCGAGCAGTACTTC; CDR3: CASSLSSLNGEQYF
D: .; J: TRBJ1-3; size: .; V: TRBV12-3/TRBV12-4; DNA: TGTGCCAGCAGTTTTTCAGGGCCCACCATATATTTT; CDR3: CASSFSGPTIYF
D: .; J: TRBJ2-1; size: once; V: TRBV11-3; DNA: TGTGCCAGCAGCTCCCCGGCCTACAATGAGCAGTTCTTC; CDR3: CASSSPAYNEQFF
D: .; J: TRBJ2-3; size: many; V: TRBV12-3/TRBV12-4; DNA: TGTGCCAGCAGTTTAAGAGGAGATACGCAGTATTTT; CDR3: CASSLRGDTQYF
D: TRBD1; J: TRBJ1-1; size: many; V: TRBV18; DNA: TGTGCCAGCTCACCACCAGGGGCAGGGGGGAACACTGAAGCTTTCTTT; CDR3: CASSPPGAGGNTEAFF
D: TRBD1; J: TRBJ2-7; size: many; V: TRBV7-6; DNA: TGTGCCAGCAGCTTATCAAACACCCCAGGGGGCTACGAGCAGTACTTC; CDR3: CASSLSNTPGGYEQYF
D: .; J: TRBJ2-7; size: few; V: TRBV12-3/TRBV12-4; DNA: TGTGCCAGCAGTTTACAGGGCGTAAAGTACTTC; CDR3: CASSLQGVKYF
D: .; J: TRBJ2-3; size: few; V: TRBV11-2; DNA: TGTGCCAGCAGCCCGGGATTTGGCGGCGCAGATACGCAGTATTTT; CDR3: CASSPGFGGADTQYF
D: .; J: TRBJ2-3; size: .; V: TRBV14; DNA: TGTGCCAGCAGCCAAGATCGGGGGCCGCAAGATACGCAGTATTTT; CDR3: CASSQDRGPQDTQYF
D: .; J: TRBJ2-2; size: many; V: TRBV5-1; DNA: TGCGCCAGCAACCGAGCCGGGGATACCGGGGAGCTGTTTTTT; CDR3: CASNRAGDTGELFF
D: .; J: TRBJ2-1; size: many; V: TRBV29-1; DNA: TGCAGCGTTGAAGCACGGGGGGCCCCGGGGAATGAGCAGTTCTTC; CDR3: CSVEARGAPGNEQFF
D: .; J: TRBJ1-1; size: many; V: TRBV9; DNA: TGTGCCAGCAGCGTCTCGGCGAACACTGAAGCTTTCTTT; CDR3: CASSVSANTEAFF
D: .; J: TRBJ2-6; size: many; V: TRBV5-6; DNA: TGTGCCAGCAGCTTGTTAACAGGGGGGGCCTCTGGGGCCAACGTCCTGACTTTC; CDR3: CASSLLTGGASGANVLTF
D: .; J: TRBJ1-1; size: few; V: TRBV3-1; DNA: TGTGCCAGCAGGCAAGATGACCGAGCGGGAGAAGCTTTCTTT; CDR3: CASRQDDRAGEAFF
D: .; J: TRBJ2-7; size: many; V: TRBV3-1; DNA: TGTGCCAGCAGCCAAGAGATAAATCGAGCGGACGAGCAGTACTTC; CDR3: CASSQEINRADEQYF
D: TRBD2; J: TRBJ2-3; size: .; V: TRBV28; DNA: TGTGCCAGCAGCTCATTACTAGCGGGGGGGACAGATACGCAGTATTTT; CDR3: CASSSLLAGGTDTQYF
D: .; J: TRBJ1-1; size: few; V: TRBV3-1; DNA: TGTGCCAGCAGCACCCCAAGTGGTTTGGGCACTGAAGCTTTCTTT; CDR3: CASSTPSGLGTEAFF
D: .; J: TRBJ1-2; size: many; V: TRBV3-1; DNA: TGTGCCAGCAGCCCCGAAACGGGGGGCTACACCTTC; CDR3: CASSPETGGYTF
D: .; J: TRBJ1-2; size: many; V: TRBV6-5; DNA: TGTGCCAGCATTTACTCGACGGGAAACTATGGCTACACCTTC; CDR3: CASIYSTGNYGYTF
D: .; J: TRBJ1-5; size: many; V: TRBV12-3/TRBV12-4; DNA: TGTGCCAGCAGTTTATCTTGGGTTAGCAATCAGCCCCAGCATTTT; CDR3: CASSLSWVSNQPQHF
D: .; J: TRBJ1-5; size: many; V: TRBV15; DNA: TGTGCCACCAGCAGAGATCAAAGGGGGTCCGACCATCAGCCCCAGCATTTT; CDR3: CATSRDQRGSDHQPQHF
D: TRBD1; J: TRBJ2-1; size: few; V: TRBV5-1; DNA: TGCGCCAGCAGCAGCGGACAGGGGGCACACAATGAGCAGTTCTTC; CDR3: CASSSGQGAHNEQFF
D: .; J: TRBJ1-2; size: few; V: TRBV6-1; DNA: TGTGCCAGCAGTAAAAACCGGGACATATCACAGGGCGACACCTTC; CDR3: CASSKNRDISQGDTF
D: TRBD1; J: TRBJ1-5; size: few; V: TRBV30; DNA: TGTGCCTGGAGAGCCGGGACAGGCAATCAGCCCCAGCATTTT; CDR3: CAWRAGTGNQPQHF
D: .; J: TRBJ2-7; size: many; V: TRBV28; DNA: TGTGCCAGCAGTCCCGCGGGACAATTACACGAGCAGTACTTC; CDR3: CASSPAGQLHEQYF
D: .; J: TRBJ2-5; size: many; V: TRBV5-1; DNA: TGCGCCAGCAGCTTGGAGGATAGCGAAGAGACCCAGTACTTC; CDR3: CASSLEDSEETQYF
D: .; J: TRBJ1-1; size: many; V: TRBV12-3/TRBV12-4; DNA: TGTGCCAGCAGCCGGGAAGCGCCGACCACTGAAGCTTTCTTT; CDR3: CASSREAPTTEAFF
D: .; J: TRBJ1-5; size: once; V: TRBV10-3; DNA: TGTGCCAGCCGCGTCGACTACAATCAGCCCCAGCATTTT; CDR3: CASRVDYNQPQHF
D: .; J: TRBJ2-7; size: many; V: TRBV7-2; DNA: TGTGCCAGCAGCCAGGGTATATTTGGCTGGGAGCAGTACTTC; CDR3: CASSQGIFGWEQYF